The following is a T cell receptor (beta chain) sequence with its context. Its target is not known. Among the donors, all were Caucasian adults who lived in Nashville, Tennessee. CD4+ cells underwent separation, giving CD45RA+ naive and CD45RA-negative memory subsets. V was clipped by 10 bases and J by 3 bases, with 22 bases between them. The germline V gene has CDR1 MNHEY and CDR2 SVGAGI. The CDR3 has 15 amino acids. The input for sorted-subset replicate PCRs was around 210 ng DNA, some 28,000 T cell genomes. Sequencing was performed with immunoSEQ multiplex PCR; in TCRdb, only in-frame clones are kept and a portion is missing. The table includes 550,000 to 700,000 clones, 73% detected once. This specimen belongs to a study of shared clonotypes between healthy human individuals. Whole-study results and caveats: Naive CD4 clonotypes overlapped across a handful of donors at about 5.2%.

The receptor's source is a woman in her 30s in good health. Sequencing was carried out using memory CD4+ T cells sorted from blood. Stated subset: CD45RA-negative fraction. The chain has TRBV6-5 and TRBJ2-7, with D unclear. CDR3 sequence (DNA): TGTGCCACTCATAACTCAGGCGACCTTTACTACGAGCAGTACTTC. Amino acids: CATHNSGDLYYEQYF.